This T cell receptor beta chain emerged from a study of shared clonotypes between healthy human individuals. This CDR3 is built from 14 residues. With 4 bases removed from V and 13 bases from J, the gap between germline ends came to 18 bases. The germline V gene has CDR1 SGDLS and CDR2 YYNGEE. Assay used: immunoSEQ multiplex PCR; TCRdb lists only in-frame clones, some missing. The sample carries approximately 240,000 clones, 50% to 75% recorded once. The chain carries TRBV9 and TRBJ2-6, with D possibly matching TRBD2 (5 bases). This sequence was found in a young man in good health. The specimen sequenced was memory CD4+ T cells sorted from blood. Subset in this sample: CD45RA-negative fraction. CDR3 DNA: TGTGCCAGCAGCCCTCAACCACACCCGGGGGTCCTGACTTTC. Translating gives CASSPQPHPGVLTF.